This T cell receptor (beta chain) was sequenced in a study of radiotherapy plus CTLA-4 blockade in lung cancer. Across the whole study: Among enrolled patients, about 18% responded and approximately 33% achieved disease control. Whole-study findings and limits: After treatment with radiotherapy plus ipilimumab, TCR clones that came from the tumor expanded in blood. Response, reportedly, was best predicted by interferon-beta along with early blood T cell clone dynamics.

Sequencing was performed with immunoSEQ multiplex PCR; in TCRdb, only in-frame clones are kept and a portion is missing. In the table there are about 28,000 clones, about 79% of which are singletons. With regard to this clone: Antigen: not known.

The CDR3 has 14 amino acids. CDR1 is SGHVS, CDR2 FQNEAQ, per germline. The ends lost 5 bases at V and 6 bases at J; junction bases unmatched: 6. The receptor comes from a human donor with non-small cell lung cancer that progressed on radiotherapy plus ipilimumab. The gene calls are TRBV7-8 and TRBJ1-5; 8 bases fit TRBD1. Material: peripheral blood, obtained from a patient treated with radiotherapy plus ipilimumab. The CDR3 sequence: CASSEHQGAQPQHF. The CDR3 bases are TGTGCCAGCAGCGAACACCAGGGGGCTCAGCCCCAGCATTTT.